This TCR beta chain was observed in a study of T cells after yellow fever vaccination. The study's findings and limits: In post-booster samples, most primary-vaccination clones reappeared (just under 97% CD4, 88% CD8). The secondary response was weaker but peaked faster, day 5 versus 15. Bulk-population clonotypes that are abundant could appear as contaminants in FACS-sorted repertoires.

CDR3 length: 15 amino acids. The germline V gene has CDR1 MGHRA and CDR2 YSYEKL. Trimming stripped 0 bases from V and 4 bases from J, with 10 bases between. A single record per CDR3 protein comes from TCRdb applying MiXCR to the 5' RACE reads. The sample has about 73,000 distinct CDR3 sequences, 7.7% seen once. This clonotype was recorded a few times. Antigen specificity is unknown. Sequences were derived from CD8+ T cells sorted from PBMCs, sampled on the day of the yellow fever booster vaccination. This chain uses TRBV4-1 with TRBJ1-5; no reliable D call. The TCR sequence derives from a man aged 25 to 40 who received the YFV17D yellow fever vaccine. The CDR3, as DNA: TGCGCCAGCAGCCAAGAGCCGGTAAATAATCAGCCCCAGCATTTT. This translates into CASSQEPVNNQPQHF.